A single T cell receptor beta chain is shown here with its context. Its antigen is still unknown. This entry belongs to a study of shared clonotypes between healthy human individuals. The assay used deep level. Every subset had its genomic DNA shared out evenly among several immunoSEQ plates. The protocol was immunoSEQ multiplex PCR, while the TCRdb copy is restricted to in-frame clones and leaves out a portion. The sample consists of almost 750,000 clones, 72% of them appearing once. Germline CDR1 is SGHTA and CDR2 is FQGNSA. The CDR3 consists of 15 residues. J gave up 10 bases and V 1 base, and 5 bases lay outside the gene matches. Findings of the study overall: Of the naive CD4 clonotypes, roughly 5.5% were shared across several donors.

The receptor was derived from a woman aged 25 to 45 in good health. The genes are TRBV7-2 and TRBJ2-1, with 12 bases identical to TRBD2. The specimen sequenced was memory CD4+ T cells sorted from blood. Subset here: CD45RA-negative fraction. CDR3 region: CASSLEGLAGVEQFF. CDR3 sequence (DNA): TGTGCCAGCAGCTTAGAGGGACTAGCGGGTGTCGAGCAGTTCTTC.